These 32 T cell receptor beta chains share one sample of origin, sequenced in a study of cytomegalovirus exposure and HLA in healthy donors. Researchers ran the PCR with 60 Vbeta and 13 Jbeta primers. The method was immunoSEQ multiplex PCR; TCRdb's version includes in-frame clones alone and lacks a portion of them. The sample consists of about 140,000 clones, approximately 80% of them appearing once. The sequencing input was PBMCs. The receptors derive from a young man in good health and CMV-seronegative.

Here the CDR3 reads CASSLGRLAAGGEQFF. Written as DNA, the CDR3 is TGTGCCAGCAGCTTGGGGAGACTAGCGGCTGGGGGTGAGCAGTTCTTC. This rearrangement joins TRBV5-6 to TRBJ2-1, with 9 bases identical to TRBD2. CDR3 length: 16 residues. V gave up 0 bases and J gave up 9 bases; unmatched junction bases: 10. CDR1 and CDR2 (germline): SGHDT, YYEEEE.

The V and J genes are TRBV7-2 and TRBJ2-5; TRBD2 might be the D (7 bases). The germline V gene has CDR1 SGHTA and CDR2 FQGNSA. The CDR3 totals 15 residues. Trimming cost V 0 bases and J 4 bases, with 12 bases left between them. The CDR3 bases are TGTGCCAGCAGCTTAGCGGGAGGGGGGGCAGAGACCCAGTACTTC. It translates to CASSLAGGGAETQYF.

This rearrangement joins TRBV7-2 to TRBJ2-1; D is possibly TRBD1 (5 bases). Germline V lookup: CDR1 SGHTA, CDR2 FQGNSA. V lost 1 base and J 8 bases, leaving 9 bases between the germline ends. The CDR3 is made up of 13 amino acids. The CDR3 bases are TGTGCCAGCAGCTTAGTGGGGCCCTATGAGCAGTTCTTC. Amino acid sequence: CASSLVGPYEQFF.

In DNA, the CDR3 is TGTGCCAGTGCGCCAGGGGGAACTGAAGCTTTCTTT. This sequence encodes CASAPGGTEAFF. J is TRBJ1-1 and V is TRBV28, with 7 bases aligning to TRBD1. The CDR3 totals 12 residues. Germline CDR1 and CDR2: MDHEN and SYDVKM. With V trimmed by 9 bases and J by 5 bases, 6 bases remained unmatched.

The chain links TRBV18 to TRBJ2-5; TRBD2 agrees at 7 bases. This CDR3 has 14 residues. V lost 6 bases and J lost 1; bases outside the gene matches: 5. Germline CDR1 is KGHSH and CDR2 is LQKENI. CDR3 amino acids: CASSLTSPQETQYF. CDR3 nucleotides: TGTGCCAGCTCCCTGACTAGCCCCCAAGAGACCCAGTACTTC.

The chain is built from TRBV18 and TRBJ2-5; 10 bases align to TRBD2. The CDR3 extends over 13 amino acids. V gave up 4 bases and J gave up 8 bases; unmatched junction bases: 4. Germline V gene lookup returns CDR1 KGHSH and CDR2 LQKENI. CDR3 sequence: CASSRELAGTQYF. CDR3 nucleotide sequence: TGTGCCAGCTCACGGGAACTAGCGGGAACCCAGTACTTC.

The chain has TRBV7-2 and TRBJ2-3, with D possibly TRBD1 on 6 matching bases. Trimming cost V 1 base and J 6 bases, with 14 bases left between them. Germline V gives CDR1 SGHTA, CDR2 FQGNSA. This CDR3 region has 15 residues. Written as DNA, the CDR3 is TGTGCCAGCAGCTTAGGTTGGCAGGGGAAGGATACGCAGTATTTT. Translated, it gives CASSLGWQGKDTQYF.

This clone was seen only once. The rearrangement uses TRBV4-2 and TRBJ2-1, with 10 nucleotides matching TRBD2. The ends lost 2 bases at V and 9 bases at J; junction bases unmatched: 13. CDR1 is LGHNA, CDR2 YNFKEQ, per germline. The CDR3 is made up of 17 amino acids. CDR3 protein: CASSQPRAGGPFGEQFF. CDR3 nucleotides: TGTGCCAGCAGCCAACCTCGAGCGGGAGGGCCGTTTGGTGAGCAGTTCTTC.

The V and J genes are TRBV18 and TRBJ2-5; weak D call: TRBD2 (6 bases). Germline-derived CDR1 and CDR2 are KGHSH and LQKENI. V was trimmed by 1 base and J by 2 bases, leaving 14 bases between them. CDR3 length: 16 residues. In DNA form, the CDR3 reads TGTGCCAGCTCACCACTACAGGCGGGGAGACAAGAGACCCAGTACTTC. Its translation is CASSPLQAGRQETQYF.

The chain combines TRBV5-8 with TRBJ2-5; 11 bases line up with TRBD1. The J call is doubtful: the DNA matches TRBJ2-7 better. CDR3 length: 17 amino acids. The germline V gene encodes CDR1 SGHTS and CDR2 YDEGEE. CDR3 region: CASSKFTGTGGSYEQYF. For the CDR3, the DNA is TGTGCCAGCAGCAAGTTCACCGGGACAGGGGGCTCCTACGAGCAGTACTTC.

The J gene is TRBJ2-3, the V gene TRBV15; D gene unclear. The V gene lost 4 bases and the J gene lost 5 bases, with 13 bases spanning the gap. Germline loops: CDR1 LNHNV, CDR2 YYDKDF (reference sequence). The CDR3 runs to 14 residues. The CDR3 region is CATSKSWQEDTQYF. The CDR3 DNA reads as TGTGCCACCAGCAAGTCCTGGCAGGAAGATACGCAGTATTTT.

To note about this clone: Other DNA variants within this sample encode the same CDR3. V gene TRBV9 combines with J gene TRBJ2-1, with D unresolved. From germline, CDR1 is SGDLS and CDR2 YYNGEE. The CDR3 loop spans 15 amino acids. V dropped 0 bases and J dropped 0 bases, with 7 bases sitting between them. The CDR3 DNA reads TGTGCCAGCAGCGTAGAGGCTAGCTCCTACAATGAGCAGTTCTTC. This sequence encodes CASSVEASSYNEQFF.

The chain joins TRBV6-4 to TRBJ1-1, with 8 bases that match TRBD1. The length of the CDR3 is 15 residues. Germline assignment: CDR1 MRHNA and CDR2 SNTAGT. Trimming removed 0 bases from V and 8 bases from J; junction bases left unmatched: 8. The CDR3: CASSDSLNGQGEAFF. DNA for the CDR3: TGTGCCAGCAGTGACTCGTTAAATGGACAGGGAGAAGCTTTCTTT.

V gene TRBV28 combines with J gene TRBJ1-4; weak D call: TRBD1 (5 bases). The CDR3 is 14 residues long. The V end was cut by 6 bases, the J end by 3 bases, with 11 bases between. Germline CDR1 is MDHEN and CDR2 is SYDVKM. The CDR3 spells CASRGLGANEKLFF. The CDR3 region has the DNA TGTGCCAGCAGGGGACTGGGAGCTAATGAAAAACTGTTTTTT.

V is TRBV7-2 and J is TRBJ1-4; a weak D match, TRBD1 (5 bases). Trimming shortened V by 3 bases and J by 7 bases, and 9 bases separated the two germline ends. CDR3 length: 13 residues. Germline V gene data show CDR1 as SGHTA and CDR2 as FQGNSA. The CDR3 DNA sequence: TGTGCCAGCAGCTTGAAGACAGCTGAAAAACTGTTTTTT. Translation gives CASSLKTAEKLFF.

This clone was detected a few times. This chain uses TRBV6-5 with TRBJ1-4; D gene ambiguous. Germline CDR1 and CDR2: MNHEY and SVGAGI. The V end was cut by 2 bases, the J end by 8 bases, with 9 bases between. CDR3 length equals 13 residues. CDR3: CASSYERGEKLFF. The CDR3 region has the DNA TGTGCCAGCAGTTACGAGAGAGGGGAAAAACTGTTTTTT.

This clone has a handful of counts. The J gene is TRBJ2-1, the V gene TRBV7-9; no clear D gene. V was cut by 2 bases and J by 9 bases, with 8 bases left in between. The CDR3 loop spans 12 amino acids. The V gene's germline CDR1 is SEHNR and CDR2 FQNEAQ (reference sequence). The CDR3 loop is CASSLTSGEQFF. In DNA, the CDR3 is TGTGCCAGCAGCTTAACTTCCGGTGAGCAGTTCTTC.

The chain employs TRBV28 and TRBJ1-2; 9 nucleotides align to TRBD1. Germline V gene sequence: CDR1 MDHEN, CDR2 SYDVKM. CDR3 length equals 15 residues. V lost 7 bases and J lost 5; bases outside the gene matches: 11. The DNA for the CDR3 is TGTGCCAGCACCCCTTGGACAGGGGCGGGGTATGGCTACACCTTC. Its translation: CASTPWTGAGYGYTF.

This rearrangement joins TRBV30 to TRBJ2-3, with a weak D call TRBD2 (6 bases). Germline lookup yields CDR1 GTSNPN and CDR2 SVGIG (reference sequence). The CDR3 spans 12 residues. Trimming removed 5 bases from V and 4 bases from J, with 10 bases in between. CDR3 region: CAWERASDTQYF. As DNA, the CDR3 is TGTGCCTGGGAGCGGGCGTCAGATACGCAGTATTTT.

The rearrangement joins TRBV2 to TRBJ2-1; 11 nucleotides agree with TRBD2. V shed 5 bases, J shed 3 bases, and the junction held 6 bases outside the gene matches. CDR1 SNHLY and CDR2 FYNNEI come from the germline V gene. The CDR3 extends over 16 amino acids. The chain's CDR3 is CASSRSGTSGYNEQFF. CDR3 nucleotides: TGTGCCAGCAGTAGATCCGGGACTAGCGGCTACAATGAGCAGTTCTTC.

This chain uses TRBV10-2 with TRBJ2-7; the match to TRBD2 covers 10 bases. Germline CDR1 and CDR2: WSHSY and SAAADI. Trimming took 0 bases from V and 4 from J; bases not matched to a gene: 3. The CDR3 loop spans 15 amino acids. The CDR3 region has the DNA TGCGCCAGCAGTGAGTCAGCTAGCGGGAGATACGAGCAGTACTTC. Its protein product is CASSESASGRYEQYF.

The chain couples TRBV27 to TRBJ1-1, with D possibly TRBD1 on 5 matching bases. This CDR3 spans 14 amino acids. Germline loops: CDR1 MNHEY, CDR2 SMNVEV (reference sequence). Trimming removed 3 bases from V and 4 bases from J, with 12 bases in between. The CDR3 DNA reads TGTGCCAGCAGTTTCCGTCTGCAGGGCACTGAAGCTTTCTTT. It translates to CASSFRLQGTEAFF.

The chain joins TRBV30 to TRBJ1-5, with D unresolved. The V and J ends lost 0 bases and 7 bases respectively, with 13 bases between them. The CDR3 totals 14 residues. Germline lookup yields CDR1 GTSNPN and CDR2 SVGIG (reference sequence). DNA for the CDR3: TGTGCCTGGAGTGTATCTGATTTCGGGCAGCCCCAGCATTTT. As protein: CAWSVSDFGQPQHF. Full variable domain (rest looked up from reference TRBV30 and TRBJ1-5): SQTIHQWPATLVQPVGSPLSLECTVEGTSNPNLYWYRQAAGRGLQLLFYSVGIGQISSEVPQNLSASRPQDRQFILSSKKLLLSDSGFYLCAWSVSDFGQPQHFGDGTRLSIL.

J is TRBJ1-5 and V is TRBV19; possible D gene TRBD1, 5 bases. Trimming shortened V by 5 bases and J by 1 base, and 15 bases separated the two germline ends. The CDR3 sequence is 16 residues long. Looked up from germline, CDR1 is LNHDA and CDR2 is SQIVND (reference sequence). CDR3 residues: CASSPVVQESNQPQHF. CDR3 bases: TGTGCCAGTAGTCCCGTAGTACAGGAGAGCAATCAGCCCCAGCATTTT. Full variable domain (outside the CDR3, taken from reference TRBV19 and TRBJ1-5): DGGITQSPKYLFRKEGQNVTLSCEQNLNHDAMYWYRQDPGQGLRLIYYSQIVNDFQKGDIAEGYSVSREKKESFPLTVTSAQKNPTAFYLCASSPVVQESNQPQHFGDGTRLSIL.

This clone was counted only a few times. The rearrangement joins TRBV14 to TRBJ2-7; 13 bases are a match to TRBD2. The CDR3 loop spans 16 amino acids. Germline loops: CDR1 SGHDN, CDR2 FVKESK. J lost 5 bases, V lost 4 bases, and 8 bases had no gene match. DNA for the CDR3: TGTGCCAGCAGCCGAACAGGGACTAGCGGGATTCACGAGCAGTACTTC. This sequence encodes CASSRTGTSGIHEQYF.

This clone was recorded only once. V usage is TRBV7-8 and J usage is TRBJ2-1; D is uncertain. Trimming took 1 base from V and 6 from J, leaving 16 bases between them. This CDR3 has 16 amino acids. Germline V lookup: CDR1 SGHVS, CDR2 FQNEAQ. CDR3 DNA sequence: TGTGCCAGCAGCTTAGTTCGATCGGCGGCCTCCAATGAGCAGTTCTTC. It specifies CASSLVRSAASNEQFF.

This chain uses TRBV11-3 with TRBJ2-7, with a weak D call TRBD2 (6 bases). The CDR3 length is 13 residues. Between the trimmed V and J ends, which lost 5 bases and 1 base, there was a span of 9 bases. Germline CDR1 SGHNT, CDR2 YENEEA. DNA of the CDR3: TGTGCCAGCAGCCCCGGGACTTCCTACGAGCAGTACTTC. Protein sequence: CASSPGTSYEQYF.

This clone was seen a few times. The chain recombines TRBV7-9 with TRBJ1-4, with no clear D. This CDR3 region has 14 residues. V lost 4 bases to trimming and J lost 6 bases, with 12 bases between them. The V gene's germline CDR1 is SEHNR and CDR2 FQNEAQ (reference sequence). CDR3 nucleotide sequence: TGTGCCAGCAGCTCCAGGTCGCGGGATGAAAAACTGTTTTTT. This gives the protein CASSSRSRDEKLFF.

The rearrangement links TRBV6-5 to TRBJ1-1; 8 bases line up with TRBD1. The CDR3 is made up of 15 amino acids. Losses at the gene ends were 7 bases for V and 0 bases for J; bases not matched to a gene: 7. The V gene's germline CDR1 is MNHEY and CDR2 SVGAGI. The CDR3 loop reads CASKVQGALNTEAFF. CDR3 bases: TGTGCCAGCAAAGTCCAGGGGGCTTTGAACACTGAAGCTTTCTTT.

This rearrangement joins TRBV30 to TRBJ2-1, with 8 bases identical to TRBD2. With 3 bases clipped from V and 5 bases from J, the junction kept 6 bases outside the gene matches. Germline V CDR1 and CDR2: GTSNPN, SVGIG (reference sequence). The CDR3 runs 14 residues. CDR3 loop: CAWRQAGANNEQFF. The CDR3 bases are TGTGCCTGGAGGCAAGCGGGAGCGAACAATGAGCAGTTCTTC.

This clone has only a few counts. The chain joins TRBV13 to TRBJ1-1; 8 bases are a match to TRBD1. CDR1 is PRHDT and CDR2 is FYEKMQ in the germline V gene (reference sequence). CDR3 length: 12 amino acids. Unmatched junction bases numbered 6, after V lost 4 bases and J lost 11 bases. The CDR3 bases are TGTGCCAGCAGCTACGGGACAGGCTTTGCTTTCTTT. Translating gives CASSYGTGFAFF.

For this clone: A junction boundary mismatches the germline segment, possibly from a read error. This sequence joins TRBV7-7 and TRBJ1-4; D is ambiguous. The CDR3 consists of 13 residues. CDR1 and CDR2 from the germline V gene are SSHAT and FNYEAQ (reference sequence). CDR3 sequence (DNA): TGTGCTAGCAGCTCAAGAGTGGATGAAAAACTGTTTTTT. Its protein is CASSSRVDEKLFF. The variable domain in full, completed from reference TRBV7-7 and TRBJ1-4, reads GAGVSQSPRYKVTKRGQDVTLRCDPISSHATLYWYQQALGQGPEFLTYFNYEAQPDKSGLPSDRFSAERPEGSISTLTIQRTEQRDSAMYRCASSSRVDEKLFFGSGTQLSVL.